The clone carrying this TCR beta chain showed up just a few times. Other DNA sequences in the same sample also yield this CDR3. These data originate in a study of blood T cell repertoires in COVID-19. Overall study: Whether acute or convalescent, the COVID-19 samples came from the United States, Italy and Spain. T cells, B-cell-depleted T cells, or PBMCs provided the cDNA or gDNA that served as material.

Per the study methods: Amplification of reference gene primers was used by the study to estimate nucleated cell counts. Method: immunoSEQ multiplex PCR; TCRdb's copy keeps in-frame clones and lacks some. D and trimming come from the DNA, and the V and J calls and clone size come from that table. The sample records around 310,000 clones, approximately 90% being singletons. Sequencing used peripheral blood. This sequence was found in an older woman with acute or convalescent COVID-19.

CDR3 sequence: CASSFRDRANTGELFF. CDR3 in DNA: TGTGCCAGCAGTTTCCGGGACAGGGCGAACACCGGGGAGCTGTTTTTT. The chain has TRBV9 and TRBJ2-2; 9 bases are a match to TRBD1. After removal of 5 bases from V and 0 bases from J, the junction contained 5 bases not matched to a gene. The CDR3 has 16 residues. Germline V gives CDR1 SGDLS, CDR2 YYNGEE.